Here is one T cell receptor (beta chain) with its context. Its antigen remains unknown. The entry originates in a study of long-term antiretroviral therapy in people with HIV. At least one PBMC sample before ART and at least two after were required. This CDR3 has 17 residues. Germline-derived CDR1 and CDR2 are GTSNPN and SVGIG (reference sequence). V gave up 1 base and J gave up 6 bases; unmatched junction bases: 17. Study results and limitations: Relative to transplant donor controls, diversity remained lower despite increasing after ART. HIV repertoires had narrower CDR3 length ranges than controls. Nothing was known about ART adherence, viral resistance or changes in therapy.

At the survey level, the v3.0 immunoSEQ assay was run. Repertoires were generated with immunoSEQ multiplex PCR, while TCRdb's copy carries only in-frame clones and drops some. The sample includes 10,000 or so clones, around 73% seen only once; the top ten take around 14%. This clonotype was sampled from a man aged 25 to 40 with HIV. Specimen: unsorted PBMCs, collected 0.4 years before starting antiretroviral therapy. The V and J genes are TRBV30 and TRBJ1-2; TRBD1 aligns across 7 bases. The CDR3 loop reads CAWSGQELTGKWNGYTF. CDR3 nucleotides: TGTGCCTGGAGTGGTCAAGAATTGACAGGGAAATGGAATGGCTACACCTTC.